The clone carrying this T cell receptor (beta chain) occurred many times. This specimen belongs to a study of T cell changes during pregnancy in multiple sclerosis. This CDR3 spans 18 amino acids. The J segment lost 2 bases and the V segment lost 0 bases, leaving 10 bases of the junction unmatched. Looked up from germline, CDR1 is SGHNT and CDR2 is YYREEE (reference sequence). Assay used: immunoSEQ multiplex PCR; TCRdb lists only in-frame clones, some missing. The sample lists about 100,000 clones; approximately 90% were seen once. This receptor was taken from a female donor with multiple sclerosis, enrolled in a pregnancy study. Material: peripheral blood, obtained after pregnancy. The rearrangement links TRBV5-4 to TRBJ1-4, with 7 bases lining up with TRBD1. The CDR3 DNA sequence: TGTGCCAGCAGCTTGGCCCTGGGACAGTCGACTACTAATGAAAAACTGTTTTTT. It translates to CASSLALGQSTTNEKLFF.